This T cell receptor beta chain was identified during a study of T cells in Graves' hyperthyroidism and ophthalmopathy (dated by TCRdb to the late 2010s). General notes on the study: Peripheral blood was collected at initial diagnosis, before any treatment. The 75 to 100 discovery patients were divided at random into training and test sets in a 7:3 ratio. Whether ophthalmopathy could be predicted prospectively was tested in an independent validation cohort made up of some 20 hyperthyroidism patients plus 17 patients who later progressed to ophthalmopathy. In roughly six Graves' hyperthyroidism patients, the study also compared T-cell repertoires from thyroid tissue with T-cell repertoires from blood. To identify TCR V-J signatures that set the groups apart, the researchers used a discovery cohort of more than 95 patients, made up of 43 with Graves' ophthalmopathy and approximately 57 with stable Graves' hyperthyroidism. The paper describes TCR Vbeta CDR3 sequencing of fewer than 150 peripheral blood samples, made up of under 50 ophthalmopathy patients, some 80 hyperthyroidism patients and about 17 progressor patients. After blood sampling, hyperthyroidism patients were treated with methimazole at a starting dose of 30 mg daily, and ophthalmopathy patients were treated with high-dose intravenous methylprednisolone.

Trimming takes 0 bases off V and 2 bases off J; junction bases not matched to a gene: 11. The germline V gene gives CDR1 as SGHRS and CDR2 as YFSETQ. CDR3 length: 18 amino acids, cysteine to phenylalanine. Left in the record is the CDR3 DNA by itself, 54 bases read in frame from the first base. This clonotype was counted between two and nine times. Its antigen is still unknown. Per-base qualities were not stored, and no clone one base away is much larger. Beyond this particular receptor, the publication reports: In validation, the model predicted progression to ophthalmopathy a median of about 6.5 months before onset, with roughly 71% sensitivity and roughly 73% specificity. A 13 V-J signature model separated ophthalmopathy from stable hyperthyroidism, with about 90% sensitivity and 81% to 83% specificity in cross-validation and 80%/75% in testing. No statistical method was used to set the sample size in advance, and investigators knew the group allocation. Most expanded thyroid clonotypes (frequency above 0.001) were also detected in blood, a finding suggesting that blood repertoires may reflect thyroid immune responses.

TCR beta CDR3 regions were amplified from RNA transcripts. The TCR CDR3 was subjected to a first round of RT-PCR using the HTBI primer set and the Qiagen OneStep RT-PCR kit. Libraries were constructed in a second round of multiplex PCR, after which size selection and purification were carried out. The libraries were sequenced on an Illumina HiSeq2000 using paired-end 100 bp reads. The source study handled its data this way. SOAPnuke was used to process the raw data, removing reads that contained adapters or uncalled bases, had a mean Phred below 15, or lacked an exact match to the constant primer or identifier. High-quality paired reads were merged using COPE v1.2.5, and each unique nucleotide sequence was defined as a clonotype. MiTCR v1.1 was used to align clonotypes to the IMGT TRBV, TRBD and TRBJ reference segments. Only V-J combinations with frequency above 0.0001, covering about 99% of repertoires, were analysed. A TCS score was defined as the ratio between F50 (clonal expansion) and ExV (chaos), using BLOSUM62-based TCRdist between CDR3 peptides within each V-J. Welch's t-statistics and random forest reduced around 550 V-J features to under 15, which were used in a naive Bayes classifier (R e1071). TCRdb reworked the public reads: Q25 trimming with fastp, MiXCR clone assembly, productive beta chains retained. One record per CDR3 amino acid sequence lists the most common genes and DNA. These V and J calls are TCRdb output, not the study's own analysis. Counted in this sample were 300,000 to 400,000 distinct CDR3 sequences; 18% of them appeared once. The ten most abundant clones make up approximately 49% of the sample.

A patient counted as having stable Graves' hyperthyroidism if no progression to ophthalmopathy occurred over 18 months of follow-up. Hyperthyroidism patients were newly diagnosed, with disease duration under 2 months, and aged 18 to 65 years. Exclusion was applied to patients with uncontrolled infections, other autoimmune diseases, pregnancy or lactation. Diagnoses were established on the basis of clinical symptoms, serum thyroxine and TRAb, thyroid ultrasound, and orbital computed tomography. PBMCs were separated from under 11 ml of fresh peripheral blood using Ficoll-Paque density gradient centrifugation. Total RNA was extracted with Trizol reagent, and quality was checked on an Agilent 2100 Bioanalyzer.

Recombination joined TRBV5-1 with TRBJ2-5; a stretch of 9 junction bases matches TRBD2. This sequence originates from a woman between 50 and 59 years old with Graves' hyperthyroidism. The material sequenced was blood. The CDR3 in this case is CASSLESLGLAGQETQYF. The sequenced DNA: TGCGCCAGCAGCTTGGAGTCGTTGGGGCTAGCGGGACAAGAGACCCAGTACTTC.